The next 15 T cell receptor beta chains were all read from a single sample in a study of blood T cell repertoires in COVID-19. Clones were read by immunoSEQ multiplex PCR, and TCRdb kept only the in-frame ones, dropping some. The sample comprises 170,000 or so clones, more than 75% of which are singletons, and around 3% rests with the top ten. Sequenced material: peripheral blood. The receptors shown here come from a man in his forties or fifties with active or convalescent COVID-19.

The rearrangement uses TRBV27 and TRBJ2-1; TRBD2 aligns across 8 bases. Per germline, CDR1 MNHEY and CDR2 SMNVEV (reference sequence). Unmatched junction bases numbered 7, after V lost 3 bases and J lost 15 bases. This CDR3 has 12 amino acids. In DNA, the CDR3 is TGTGCCAGCAGTTTCGGGGGGGGCCTTCGGTTCTTC. It yields the protein CASSFGGGLRFF.

The chain joins TRBV7-2 to TRBJ2-1, with 8 bases that match TRBD2. This CDR3 has 14 residues. Trimming at V came to 4 bases and at J to 14 bases, leaving 13 bases not matched to a gene. Germline CDR1 SGHTA, CDR2 FQGNSA. CDR3 protein: CASSYFQTRGGKFF. In nucleotides, the CDR3 is TGTGCCAGCAGCTACTTCCAAACCCGGGGGGGCAAGTTCTTC.

This clone appeared a few times. CDR3 DNA: TGCAGTGCTAGTTCCGCACACAACTATGGCTACACCTTC. This translates into CSASSAHNYGYTF. J is TRBJ1-2 and V is TRBV20-1; the D is unclear. The CDR3 contains 13 residues. Germline loops: CDR1 DFQATT, CDR2 SNEGSKA (reference sequence). Trimming shortened V by 3 bases and J by 2 bases, and 10 bases separated the two germline ends.

J is TRBJ1-5 and V is TRBV18; 8 positions agree with TRBD1. The trim removed 4 bases at V and 6 bases at J, leaving 11 bases unmatched. This CDR3 is 16 amino acids long. The germline CDR1 and CDR2 sequences are KGHSH and LQKENI. The CDR3 nucleotides are TGTGCCAGCTCACTAGGACAGGGAGGGTCAGGTCAGCCCCAGCATTTT. Translation gives CASSLGQGGSGQPQHF.

V gene TRBV28 combines with J gene TRBJ2-2; D gene ambiguous. CDR1 and CDR2 from the germline V gene are MDHEN and SYDVKM. CDR3 size: 14 residues. V was shortened by 2 bases and J by 0 bases, with 4 bases between the two germline ends. The CDR3 is CASSLRANTGELFF. The CDR3 nucleotides read TGTGCCAGCAGTTTACGGGCGAACACCGGGGAGCTGTTTTTT.

The chain recombines TRBV19 with TRBJ1-1; 10 bases are a match to TRBD1. In germline, CDR1 is LNHDA, CDR2 SQIVND (reference sequence). The CDR3 contains 16 residues. The junction had 12 bases not matched to a gene; V was cut back by 8 bases and J by 3 bases. CDR3: CASFNRDRGSYTEAFF. The CDR3, as DNA: TGTGCCAGTTTCAATAGGGACAGGGGTTCTTACACTGAAGCTTTCTTT. Filled out from reference TRBV19 and TRBJ1-1, the complete variable domain reads DGGITQSPKYLFRKEGQNVTLSCEQNLNHDAMYWYRQDPGQGLRLIYYSQIVNDFQKGDIAEGYSVSREKKESFPLTVTSAQKNPTAFYLCASFNRDRGSYTEAFFGQGTRLTVV.

The chain employs TRBV12-3 or TRBV12-4 and TRBJ1-2; a possible D gene is TRBD1 (6 bases). The CDR3 covers 12 residues. V gave up 3 bases and J gave up 13 bases, with 15 bases separating them. The CDR3 DNA reads TGTGCCAGCAGTTTTTCTTACAGGGTCGGCACCTTC. It translates to CASSFSYRVGTF.

The CDR3 protein is CASSREVTEAFF. The CDR3 DNA reads TGTGCCAGTAGCAGGGAGGTCACTGAAGCTTTCTTT. This chain connects TRBV19 to TRBJ1-1; D might be TRBD1 (5 bases). Trimming took off 6 bases at V and 4 bases at J, with 9 bases between the two ends. CDR1 is LNHDA and CDR2 is SQIVND in the germline V gene (reference sequence). The CDR3 has 12 amino acids.

The chain is built from TRBV10-1 and TRBJ2-3; D remains ambiguous. Trimming removed 4 bases from V and 2 bases from J, with 13 bases in between. Germline CDR1 and CDR2: WNHNN and SYGVQD (reference sequence). The CDR3 sequence is 15 residues long. The CDR3 reads CASSVSPYLTDTQYF. In DNA form, the CDR3 reads TGCGCCAGCAGTGTTTCTCCGTATCTCACAGATACGCAGTATTTT.

CDR3 nucleotide sequence: TGTGCCACCAGCAGGCTCCGGGACAGGGAGGCCAAACAGCCCCAGCATTTT. Translation gives CATSRLRDREAKQPQHF. The J gene is TRBJ1-5, the V gene TRBV15; 9 bases map to TRBD1. This CDR3 has 17 residues. The ends lost 3 bases at V and 7 bases at J; junction bases unmatched: 13. Germline V gene lookup returns CDR1 LNHNV and CDR2 YYDKDF (reference sequence).

The chain links TRBV7-6 to TRBJ1-1, with D tentatively TRBD1 (6 bases). The CDR3 totals 12 residues. The V and J ends lost 5 bases and 11 bases respectively, with 15 bases between them. Per the germline V gene, CDR1 is SGHVS and CDR2 is FNYEAQ. CDR3 bases: TGTGCCAGCAGCAATACAGGGACATGGGCTTTCTTT. Its protein product is CASSNTGTWAFF. Variable domain in full (rest from reference TRBV7-6 and TRBJ1-1): GAGVSQSPRYKVTKRGQDVALRCDPISGHVSLYWYRQALGQGPEFLTYFNYEAQQDKSGLPNDRFSAERPEGSISTLTIQRTEQRDSAMYRCASSNTGTWAFFGQGTRLTVV.

V usage is TRBV12-3 or TRBV12-4 and J usage is TRBJ2-3; D call uncertain. Trimming stripped 7 bases from V and 5 bases from J, with 13 bases between. CDR3 length: 13 amino acids. The CDR3, as DNA: TGTGCCAGCAATCTTTCCCCGCGAGATACGCAGTATTTT. Translating it yields CASNLSPRDTQYF.

The chain carries TRBV6-1 and TRBJ2-1, with D tentatively TRBD2 (6 bases). Germline V gene lookup returns CDR1 MNHNS and CDR2 SASEGT. The CDR3 is 13 residues long. Trimming took 3 bases from V and 3 from J, leaving 6 bases between them. CDR3 coding DNA: TGTGCCAGCAGTGAGACTAGCTACAATGAGCAGTTCTTC. Residues: CASSETSYNEQFF.

V usage is TRBV9 and J usage is TRBJ2-7; 8 bases agree with TRBD1. With 0 bases clipped from V and 6 bases from J, the junction kept 8 bases outside the gene matches. Germline CDR1 SGDLS, CDR2 YYNGEE. This CDR3 is built from 15 residues. CDR3 bases: TGTGCCAGCAGCGTAGGTGGTGGACAGGGTGCCGAGCAGTACTTC. Protein product: CASSVGGGQGAEQYF.

The genes are TRBV19 and TRBJ2-2, with a tentative D call TRBD1 (5 bases). V lost 4 bases to trimming and J lost 1 base, with 10 bases between them. The V gene's germline CDR1 is LNHDA and CDR2 SQIVND (reference sequence). The CDR3 sequence is 15 residues long. The CDR3 DNA is TGTGCCAGTAGTACCCAAGGGGTGAACACCGGGGAGCTGTTTTTT. Protein: CASSTQGVNTGELFF. Using reference TRBV19 and TRBJ2-2 for the parts outside the CDR3, the full variable domain is DGGITQSPKYLFRKEGQNVTLSCEQNLNHDAMYWYRQDPGQGLRLIYYSQIVNDFQKGDIAEGYSVSREKKESFPLTVTSAQKNPTAFYLCASSTQGVNTGELFFGEGSRLTVL.